This T cell receptor (beta chain) was observed in a study of T cells in Graves' hyperthyroidism and ophthalmopathy. General observations from the study: The model anticipated ophthalmopathy a median about 7 months pre-onset. Most thyroid clonotypes expanded above 0.001 were also detected in blood.

Researchers amplified the TCR beta CDR3 regions from RNA transcripts. HTBI primers were employed in a first-round RT-PCR of the TCR CDR3. TCRdb re-called the multiplex PCR reads with MiXCR, one entry per CDR3 protein. The data hold 600,000 to 800,000 distinct CDR3 sequences, with around 40% observed a single time. Concerning this clonotype itself: What it binds is unknown.

No ophthalmopathy progression within 18 months constituted stable Graves' hyperthyroidism. The CDR3 runs to 15 residues. Germline CDR1 ENHRY, CDR2 SYGVKD. V was shortened by 5 bases and J by 5 bases, with 18 bases between the two germline ends. The sequence derives from a woman aged 40 to 50 with Graves' hyperthyroidism. This chain joins TRBV10-3 and TRBJ1-2; D may be TRBD1 (6 bases). Sequenced sample: blood. CDR3 in DNA: TGTGCCATCAGTACCAAGTCCGGGACACTGTATGGCTACACCTTC. Its protein is CAISTKSGTLYGYTF.